These T cell receptor beta chains were read from a single sample in a study of blood T cell repertoires in COVID-19. Clones were read by immunoSEQ multiplex PCR, and TCRdb kept only the in-frame ones, dropping some. This sample has 35,000 to 50,000 clones, with 85% to 90% found just once. The sequenced sample was peripheral blood. The receptors come from a man aged 45-60 years with active COVID-19. The CDR3 runs from the conserved cysteine through the conserved F or W. A D gene is named only where the DNA matches it firmly. Size tells how often a clone was seen (once, few, many) or the class of an expanded clone, and some rows leave it out.

v_call,j_call,clone_size,d_call,cdr3_nt,cdr3_aa
TRBV7-6,TRBJ2-7,-,-,TGTGCCAGCAGCTTAGCTCAGTCCTACGAGCAGTACTTC,CASSLAQSYEQYF
TRBV7-2,TRBJ2-7,-,TRBD1,TGTGCCAGCAGCTTAGATGGGACAGGGGGACGCGAGCAGTACTTC,CASSLDGTGGREQYF
TRBV27,TRBJ1-6,-,-,TGTGCCAGCAGTTTATTCTCACAGGGAATAGTCTCCTATAATTCACCCCTCCACTTT,CASSLFSQGIVSYNSPLHF
TRBV5-4,TRBJ2-1,once,-,TGTGCCAGCAGCACTTGGTACGACAATGAGCAGTTCTTC,CASSTWYDNEQFF
TRBV25-1,TRBJ2-3,-,-,TGTGCCAGCAGTGAGCGGGGAAAAGGCACAGATACGCAGTATTTT,CASSERGKGTDTQYF
TRBV7-8,TRBJ2-7,once,TRBD1,TGTGCCAGCAGCTCACAGAGACAGGGTAAACCTGCGCAGTACTTC,CASSSQRQGKPAQYF
TRBV3-1/TRBV3-2,TRBJ2-5,once,-,TGTGCCAGCAGCCAAAACGCGGGTAACCAAGAGACCCAGTACTTC,CASSQNAGNQETQYF
TRBV29-1,TRBJ2-7,-,TRBD1,TGCAGCGTTGCTCCCAGGGGGAACGAGCAGTACTTC,CSVAPRGNEQYF
TRBV5-6,TRBJ2-5,-,TRBD2,TGTGCCAGCAGCTTGTTACTAGCGGGGGGGCGGGAGACCCAGTACTTC,CASSLLLAGGRETQYF
TRBV12-3/TRBV12-4,TRBJ2-1,few,-,TGTGCCAGCAGGCAGGGGTCCTACAATGAGCAGTTCTTC,CASRQGSYNEQFF
TRBV27,TRBJ1-2,-,TRBD1,TGTGCCAGCAGGGCGACAGGGGGGTTATGGGGCTACACCTTC,CASRATGGLWGYTF